Below, one TCR beta chain is given with its context. The data stem from a study of shared clonotypes between healthy human individuals. For the study at large: Used for every donor were three CD4 naive, three CD4 memory, two CD8 naive and one CD8 memory plate.

Sequenced by immunoSEQ multiplex PCR; TCRdb stores in-frame clones only, minus some. The table records over a million clones, roughly 96% of them present only once. This CDR3 is 16 amino acids long. Trimming shortened V by 0 bases and J by 0 bases, and 10 bases separated the two germline ends. The germline V gene has CDR1 SGDLS and CDR2 YYNGEE. Nashville, Tennessee was home to all donors, each a Caucasian adult. Negatively enriched CD4+ T cells were divided by CD45RA into naive and memory. The sequenced sample was naive CD4+ T cells sorted from blood. Described subset: CD45RA+ positively selected. The clonotype comes from a man aged 25 to 40 in good health. The gene calls are TRBV9 and TRBJ2-1; D may correspond to TRBD1 or TRBD2 (5 bases each). Here the CDR3 DNA reads TGTGCCAGCAGCGTAGGGGACGGTTTCTCCTACAATGAGCAGTTCTTC. This translates into CASSVGDGFSYNEQFF.